This is a list of T cell receptor beta chains from one sample in a study of control samples from healthy donors and cancer patients. Sequenced by immunoSEQ multiplex PCR; TCRdb stores in-frame clones only, minus some. The table has 150,000 to 200,000 clones, 75% to 95% seen once. The sequenced sample consisted of blood. These receptors all come from a woman in her twenties or thirties in good health. The CDR3 runs from the conserved cysteine through the conserved F or W. Fields, in order: D gene, J gene, clone size, V gene, CDR3 protein, CDR3 DNA. The D gene is left open where the match is weak. The size of a clone is reported for some rows only, either as once, few or many, or as a class for expanded clones.

d_gene: TRBD2
j_gene: TRBJ2-1
abundance: -
v_gene: TRBV11-2
CDR3aa: CASRGLAGEVNEQFF
CDR3nt: TGTGCCAGCAGAGGACTAGCGGGAGAGGTCAATGAGCAGTTCTTC

d_gene: TRBD1
j_gene: TRBJ1-1
abundance: once
v_gene: TRBV12-5
CDR3aa: CASGTGQGISEAFF
CDR3nt: TGTGCTAGTGGTACGGGACAGGGTATAAGTGAAGCTTTCTTT

d_gene: -
j_gene: TRBJ1-2
abundance: -
v_gene: TRBV20-1
CDR3aa: CSAIGGAGYTF
CDR3nt: TGCAGTGCTATTGGGGGGGCTGGCTACACCTTC

d_gene: TRBD1
j_gene: TRBJ2-2
abundance: -
v_gene: TRBV5-1
CDR3aa: CASSLAGTGGGGELFF
CDR3nt: TGCGCCAGCAGCTTGGCCGGGACAGGGGGCGGCGGGGAGCTGTTTTTT

d_gene: TRBD2
j_gene: TRBJ2-1
abundance: few
v_gene: TRBV28
CDR3aa: CASRLAGVYNEQFF
CDR3nt: TGTGCCAGCAGACTAGCGGGAGTCTACAATGAGCAGTTCTTC

d_gene: -
j_gene: TRBJ1-1
abundance: -
v_gene: TRBV7-9
CDR3aa: CASSKTSAFTNTEAFF
CDR3nt: TGTGCCAGCAGTAAGACAAGTGCTTTTACGAACACTGAAGCTTTCTTT

d_gene: TRBD2
j_gene: TRBJ2-7
abundance: once
v_gene: TRBV25-1
CDR3aa: CASSDPLAGGRYEQYF
CDR3nt: TGTGCCAGCAGTGACCCCCTAGCGGGAGGAAGGTACGAGCAGTACTTC

d_gene: -
j_gene: TRBJ1-2
abundance: -
v_gene: TRBV15
CDR3aa: CATSRDRDTNYGYTF
CDR3nt: TGTGCCACCAGCAGAGACAGGGATACTAACTATGGCTACACCTTC

d_gene: -
j_gene: TRBJ1-1
abundance: -
v_gene: TRBV3-1/TRBV3-2
CDR3aa: CASSQGNTEAFF
CDR3nt: TGTGCCAGCAGCCAAGGGAACACTGAAGCTTTCTTT

d_gene: -
j_gene: TRBJ2-6
abundance: -
v_gene: TRBV6-2/TRBV6-3
CDR3aa: CASSYPGSSGANVLTF
CDR3nt: TGTGCCAGCAGTTACCCCGGGAGCTCTGGGGCCAACGTCCTGACTTTC

d_gene: -
j_gene: TRBJ1-2
abundance: -
v_gene: TRBV18
CDR3aa: CASSPSTGIGYTF
CDR3nt: TGTGCCAGCTCACCGTCTACAGGGATTGGCTACACCTTC

d_gene: TRBD1
j_gene: TRBJ1-5
abundance: -
v_gene: TRBV23-1
CDR3aa: CASSPSGTASDSNQPQHF
CDR3nt: TGCGCCAGCAGTCCATCCGGGACAGCTTCAGATAGCAATCAGCCCCAGCATTTT

d_gene: -
j_gene: TRBJ2-2
abundance: -
v_gene: TRBV7-2
CDR3aa: CASSPGHLTGELFF
CDR3nt: TGTGCCAGCAGCCCTGGACACCTGACCGGGGAGCTGTTTTTT

d_gene: -
j_gene: TRBJ2-1
abundance: -
v_gene: TRBV7-3
CDR3aa: CASSLTGGSYNEQFF
CDR3nt: TGTGCCAGCAGCTTAACAGGGGGGTCCTACAATGAGCAGTTCTTC

d_gene: TRBD1
j_gene: TRBJ2-7
abundance: -
v_gene: TRBV12-5
CDR3aa: CASGFPDRAYEQYF
CDR3nt: TGTGCTAGTGGTTTCCCGGACAGGGCCTACGAGCAGTACTTC

d_gene: TRBD1
j_gene: TRBJ1-2
abundance: -
v_gene: TRBV13
CDR3aa: CASSLAGDSPYGYTF
CDR3nt: TGTGCCAGCAGCTTAGCGGGGGACAGCCCCTATGGCTACACCTTC

d_gene: -
j_gene: TRBJ1-3
abundance: -
v_gene: TRBV30
CDR3aa: CAWSVLGYGNTIYF
CDR3nt: TGTGCCTGGAGTGTACTGGGGTATGGAAACACCATATATTTT

d_gene: TRBD1
j_gene: TRBJ2-1
abundance: -
v_gene: TRBV6-2/TRBV6-3
CDR3aa: CASSPGTGVYNEQFF
CDR3nt: TGTGCCAGCAGTCCCGGGACAGGGGTCTACAATGAGCAGTTCTTC

d_gene: TRBD1
j_gene: TRBJ1-2
abundance: once
v_gene: TRBV6-8
CDR3aa: CASSYPDRGDGYTF
CDR3nt: TGTGCCAGCAGTTACCCCGACAGGGGGGATGGCTACACCTTC

d_gene: -
j_gene: TRBJ2-3
abundance: once
v_gene: TRBV12-5
CDR3aa: CASGSQTVTDTQYF
CDR3nt: TGTGCTAGTGGTAGCCAGACAGTTACAGATACGCAGTATTTT

d_gene: TRBD1
j_gene: TRBJ1-2
abundance: -
v_gene: TRBV2
CDR3aa: CASSWDRGPHLYGYTF
CDR3nt: TGTGCCAGCAGTTGGGACAGGGGGCCACACCTCTATGGCTACACCTTC

d_gene: TRBD1
j_gene: TRBJ1-5
abundance: -
v_gene: TRBV28
CDR3aa: CASSSPGTGYSNQPQHF
CDR3nt: TGTGCCAGCAGTTCCCCCGGGACAGGATATAGCAATCAGCCCCAGCATTTT

d_gene: TRBD1
j_gene: TRBJ2-1
abundance: few
v_gene: TRBV5-1
CDR3aa: CASALGTGSYNEQFF
CDR3nt: TGCGCCAGCGCACTAGGGACAGGCTCCTACAATGAGCAGTTCTTC

d_gene: TRBD1
j_gene: TRBJ2-6
abundance: -
v_gene: TRBV27
CDR3aa: CASRGQGAGGANVLTF
CDR3nt: TGTGCCAGCAGGGGACAGGGGGCGGGTGGGGCCAACGTCCTGACTTTC

d_gene: TRBD1
j_gene: TRBJ2-7
abundance: -
v_gene: TRBV28
CDR3aa: CASSLGDREANEQYF
CDR3nt: TGTGCCAGCAGTTTAGGGGACAGGGAGGCGAACGAGCAGTACTTC

d_gene: -
j_gene: TRBJ1-1
abundance: -
v_gene: TRBV4-1
CDR3aa: CASSQDAGAGAEAFF
CDR3nt: TGCGCCAGCAGCCAAGATGCAGGGGCCGGCGCTGAAGCTTTCTTT

d_gene: -
j_gene: TRBJ1-1
abundance: -
v_gene: TRBV11-2
CDR3aa: CASSLSLNTEAFF
CDR3nt: TGTGCCAGCAGCTTAAGCCTGAACACTGAAGCTTTCTTT

d_gene: -
j_gene: TRBJ1-3
abundance: -
v_gene: TRBV28
CDR3aa: CASSRRASGNTIYF
CDR3nt: TGTGCCAGCAGTAGACGGGCCTCTGGAAACACCATATATTTT

d_gene: TRBD2
j_gene: TRBJ2-3
abundance: many
v_gene: TRBV7-3
CDR3aa: CASSPGLAVTDTQYF
CDR3nt: TGTGCCAGCAGCCCGGGACTAGCGGTGACAGATACGCAGTATTTT

d_gene: TRBD2
j_gene: TRBJ2-3
abundance: -
v_gene: TRBV4-3
CDR3aa: CASSQTSASTDTQYF
CDR3nt: TGCGCCAGCAGCCAGACTAGCGCCAGCACAGATACGCAGTATTTT

d_gene: TRBD2
j_gene: TRBJ2-3
abundance: -
v_gene: TRBV20-1
CDR3aa: CSASRREGTDTQYF
CDR3nt: TGCAGTGCTAGTCGGCGGGAGGGCACAGATACGCAGTATTTT

d_gene: -
j_gene: TRBJ2-6
abundance: few
v_gene: TRBV4-3
CDR3aa: CASSQDRGSGANVLTF
CDR3nt: TGCGCCAGCAGCCAAGATCGTGGGTCTGGGGCCAACGTCCTGACTTTC

d_gene: -
j_gene: TRBJ2-1
abundance: -
v_gene: TRBV29-1
CDR3aa: CSVGGSTNEQFF
CDR3nt: TGCAGCGTTGGCGGCAGCACCAATGAGCAGTTCTTC

d_gene: -
j_gene: TRBJ2-3
abundance: -
v_gene: TRBV7-9
CDR3aa: CASSWTADTQYF
CDR3nt: TGTGCCAGCAGTTGGACGGCAGATACGCAGTATTTT

d_gene: TRBD1
j_gene: TRBJ2-1
abundance: -
v_gene: TRBV18
CDR3aa: CASSPPGTGGAEIQFF
CDR3nt: TGTGCCAGCTCACCACCGGGGACAGGGGGCGCGGAAATACAGTTCTTC

d_gene: -
j_gene: TRBJ1-1
abundance: few
v_gene: TRBV4-3
CDR3aa: CASSQVGGARMNTEAFF
CDR3nt: TGCGCCAGCAGCCAAGTCGGGGGTGCGAGAATGAACACTGAAGCTTTCTTT

d_gene: TRBD2
j_gene: TRBJ2-6
abundance: -
v_gene: TRBV9
CDR3aa: CASSVGAGARANVLTF
CDR3nt: TGTGCCAGCAGCGTAGGAGCGGGGGCCCGGGCCAACGTCCTGACTTTC

d_gene: -
j_gene: TRBJ1-6
abundance: -
v_gene: TRBV28
CDR3aa: CASSPPLHF
CDR3nt: TGTGCCAGCAGTCCACCCCTCCACTTT

d_gene: -
j_gene: TRBJ1-5
abundance: -
v_gene: TRBV12-2
CDR3aa: CASRLVFIGGAGQPQHF
CDR3nt: TGTGCAAGTCGCTTAGTGTTTATCGGGGGGGCGGGTCAGCCCCAGCATTTT

d_gene: TRBD1
j_gene: TRBJ1-1
abundance: -
v_gene: TRBV23-1
CDR3aa: CASSHRGPNTEAFF
CDR3nt: TGCGCCAGCAGTCACAGGGGGCCGAACACTGAAGCTTTCTTT

d_gene: TRBD2
j_gene: TRBJ2-3
abundance: -
v_gene: TRBV15
CDR3aa: CATSRVGEGPDTQYF
CDR3nt: TGTGCCACCAGCAGAGTGGGGGAGGGCCCAGATACGCAGTATTTT

d_gene: TRBD2
j_gene: TRBJ2-3
abundance: -
v_gene: TRBV11-2
CDR3aa: CASSPTSGGLDTQYF
CDR3nt: TGTGCCAGCAGCCCGACTAGCGGGGGGCTAGATACGCAGTATTTT

d_gene: -
j_gene: TRBJ1-2
abundance: -
v_gene: TRBV20-1
CDR3aa: CSARDSYGYTF
CDR3nt: TGCAGTGCTAGAGACAGCTATGGCTACACCTTC

d_gene: TRBD1
j_gene: TRBJ1-1
abundance: -
v_gene: TRBV19
CDR3aa: CASSNRGGTEAFF
CDR3nt: TGTGCCAGTAGTAACAGGGGTGGCACTGAAGCTTTCTTT

d_gene: -
j_gene: TRBJ2-5
abundance: -
v_gene: TRBV7-9
CDR3aa: CASSLVRAGVGRETQYF
CDR3nt: TGTGCCAGCAGCTTAGTTCGGGCAGGGGTCGGGCGTGAGACCCAGTACTTC

d_gene: -
j_gene: TRBJ2-3
abundance: -
v_gene: TRBV2
CDR3aa: CASSGQELSTDTQYF
CDR3nt: TGTGCCAGCAGTGGGCAGGAGTTAAGCACAGATACGCAGTATTTT

d_gene: TRBD1
j_gene: TRBJ1-2
abundance: -
v_gene: TRBV13
CDR3aa: CASSRGQGALFYGYTF
CDR3nt: TGTGCCAGCAGCAGGGGACAGGGGGCTCTTTTCTATGGCTACACCTTC

d_gene: -
j_gene: TRBJ1-1
abundance: -
v_gene: TRBV5-1
CDR3aa: CASSFDGHMNTEAFF
CDR3nt: TGCGCCAGCAGCTTTGACGGTCACATGAACACTGAAGCTTTCTTT

d_gene: TRBD1
j_gene: TRBJ2-7
abundance: -
v_gene: TRBV11-3
CDR3aa: CASSSTGAYEQYF
CDR3nt: TGTGCCAGCAGCTCGACAGGGGCCTACGAGCAGTACTTC

d_gene: -
j_gene: TRBJ2-7
abundance: -
v_gene: TRBV4-2
CDR3aa: CASSQGGFEQYF
CDR3nt: TGTGCCAGCAGCCAAGGAGGGTTCGAGCAGTACTTC

d_gene: -
j_gene: TRBJ2-7
abundance: -
v_gene: TRBV5-4
CDR3aa: CASNSDESYEQYF
CDR3nt: TGTGCCAGCAACTCGGACGAATCCTACGAGCAGTACTTC

d_gene: -
j_gene: TRBJ1-6
abundance: -
v_gene: TRBV10-2
CDR3aa: CASSDPGSSPLHF
CDR3nt: TGCGCCAGCAGTGATCCAGGCTCCTCACCCCTCCACTTT

d_gene: TRBD1
j_gene: TRBJ2-2
abundance: -
v_gene: TRBV19
CDR3aa: CASSTGGPPAGELFF
CDR3nt: TGTGCCAGTAGTACAGGGGGCCCGCCAGCCGGGGAGCTGTTTTTT

d_gene: -
j_gene: TRBJ1-2
abundance: -
v_gene: TRBV28
CDR3aa: CASSSDSYGYTF
CDR3nt: TGTGCCAGCAGTTCGGACAGCTATGGCTACACCTTC

d_gene: TRBD1
j_gene: TRBJ2-1
abundance: -
v_gene: TRBV4-1
CDR3aa: CASSHYGQGGWNEQFF
CDR3nt: TGCGCCAGCAGCCACTATGGACAGGGGGGATGGAATGAGCAGTTCTTC

d_gene: TRBD1
j_gene: TRBJ2-7
abundance: -
v_gene: TRBV7-3
CDR3aa: CASSLAGQGSYEQYF
CDR3nt: TGTGCCAGCAGCTTGGCCGGACAGGGATCCTACGAGCAGTACTTC

d_gene: -
j_gene: TRBJ2-7
abundance: -
v_gene: TRBV7-8
CDR3aa: CASTRANYEQYF
CDR3nt: TGTGCCAGCACCCGAGCGAACTACGAGCAGTACTTC

d_gene: -
j_gene: TRBJ1-2
abundance: -
v_gene: TRBV6-5
CDR3aa: CASSYSGAGGYTF
CDR3nt: TGTGCCAGCAGTTACTCGGGGGCGGGTGGCTACACCTTC

d_gene: TRBD2
j_gene: TRBJ2-5
abundance: -
v_gene: TRBV5-1
CDR3aa: CASSPTSGRAETQYF
CDR3nt: TGCGCCAGCAGCCCGACTAGCGGGAGGGCCGAGACCCAGTACTTC

d_gene: -
j_gene: TRBJ2-1
abundance: -
v_gene: TRBV19
CDR3aa: CASSISISYNEQFF
CDR3nt: TGTGCCAGTAGTATCAGTATCTCCTACAATGAGCAGTTCTTC